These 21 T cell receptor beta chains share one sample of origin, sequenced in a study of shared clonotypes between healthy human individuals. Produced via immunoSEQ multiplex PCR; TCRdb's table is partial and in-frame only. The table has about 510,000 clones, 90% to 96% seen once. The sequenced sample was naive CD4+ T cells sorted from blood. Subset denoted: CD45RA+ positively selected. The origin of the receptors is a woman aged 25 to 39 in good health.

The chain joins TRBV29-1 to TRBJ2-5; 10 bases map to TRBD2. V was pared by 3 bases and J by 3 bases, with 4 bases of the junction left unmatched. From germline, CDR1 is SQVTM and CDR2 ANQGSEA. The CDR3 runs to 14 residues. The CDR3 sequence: CSVDGLAGEETQYF. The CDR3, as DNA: TGCAGCGTTGATGGCCTAGCGGGAGAAGAGACCCAGTACTTC.

The DNA of the CDR3 is TGTGCCAGCAGTACAACAGGTCTCATACGAATTCAGTACTTC. Its translation: CASSTTGLIRIQYF. The chain has TRBV28 and TRBJ2-4; D possibly corresponds to TRBD1 (5 bases). With 5 bases removed from V and 10 bases from J, the gap between germline ends came to 18 bases. This CDR3 spans 14 amino acids. The V gene's germline CDR1 is MDHEN and CDR2 SYDVKM.

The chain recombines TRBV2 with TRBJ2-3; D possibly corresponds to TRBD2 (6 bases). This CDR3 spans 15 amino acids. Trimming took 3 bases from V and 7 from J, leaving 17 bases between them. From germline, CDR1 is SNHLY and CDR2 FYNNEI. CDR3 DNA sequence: TGTGCCAGCAGTGAGCAGGGAGGTTTTTCAAATACGCAGTATTTT. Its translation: CASSEQGGFSNTQYF. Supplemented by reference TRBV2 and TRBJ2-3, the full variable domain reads EPEVTQTPSHQVTQMGQEVILRCVPISNHLYFYWYRQILGQKVEFLVSFYNNEISEKSEIFDDQFSVERPDGSNFTLKIRSTKLEDSAMYFCASSEQGGFSNTQYFGPGTRLTVL.

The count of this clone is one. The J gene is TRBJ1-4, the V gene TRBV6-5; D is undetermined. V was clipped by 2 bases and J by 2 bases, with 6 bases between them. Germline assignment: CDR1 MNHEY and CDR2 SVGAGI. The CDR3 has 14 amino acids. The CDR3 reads CASSYADTNEKLFF. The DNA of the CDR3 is TGTGCCAGCAGTTACGCGGATACTAATGAAAAACTGTTTTTT.

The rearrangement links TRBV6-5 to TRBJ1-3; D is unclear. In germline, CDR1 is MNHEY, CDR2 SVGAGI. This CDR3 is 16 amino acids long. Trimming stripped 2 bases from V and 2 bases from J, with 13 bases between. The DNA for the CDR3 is TGTGCCAGCAGTTACGGTTCCCCGCCGGCTGGAAACACCATATATTTT. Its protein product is CASSYGSPPAGNTIYF.

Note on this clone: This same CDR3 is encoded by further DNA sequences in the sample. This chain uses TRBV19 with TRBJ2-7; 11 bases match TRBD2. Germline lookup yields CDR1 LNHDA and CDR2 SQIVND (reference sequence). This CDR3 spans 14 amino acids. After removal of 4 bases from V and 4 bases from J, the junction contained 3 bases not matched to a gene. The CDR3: CASSRLAGGYEQYF. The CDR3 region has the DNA TGTGCCAGTAGTAGATTAGCGGGAGGGTACGAGCAGTACTTC.

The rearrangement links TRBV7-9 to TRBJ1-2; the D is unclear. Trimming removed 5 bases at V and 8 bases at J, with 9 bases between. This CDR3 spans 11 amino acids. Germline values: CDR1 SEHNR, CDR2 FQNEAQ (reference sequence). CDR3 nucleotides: TGTGCCAGCAGCCAAACGCGGGGCTACACCTTC. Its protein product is CASSQTRGYTF.

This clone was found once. The DNA of the CDR3 is TGTGCCAGCAGCCATCAACCCCTTATGAACACTGAAGCTTTCTTT. The encoded protein is CASSHQPLMNTEAFF. The chain employs TRBV14 and TRBJ1-1; no clear D. The CDR3 loop spans 15 amino acids. Germline CDR1 reads SGHDN; CDR2 reads FVKESK. V gave up 3 bases and J gave up 0 bases, with 11 bases separating them.

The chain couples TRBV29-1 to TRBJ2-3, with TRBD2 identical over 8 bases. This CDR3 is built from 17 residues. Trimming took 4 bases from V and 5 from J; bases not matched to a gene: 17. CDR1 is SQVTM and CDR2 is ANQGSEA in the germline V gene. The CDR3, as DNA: TGCAGCGTTGGGATTCGGGGAGCGGGGGCCTCGGGAGATACGCAGTATTTT. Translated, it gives CSVGIRGAGASGDTQYF.

CDR3 coding DNA: TGTGCCAGTAGTACCGGGACTAGCGGGAGATCCGGGGAGCTGTTTTTT. Translated: CASSTGTSGRSGELFF. This chain joins TRBV19 and TRBJ2-2; 14 bases agree with TRBD2. The CDR3 covers 16 residues. The V gene end was trimmed by 4 bases and the J gene end by 6 bases; junction bases not matched to a gene: 4. The V gene's germline CDR1 is LNHDA and CDR2 SQIVND (reference sequence).

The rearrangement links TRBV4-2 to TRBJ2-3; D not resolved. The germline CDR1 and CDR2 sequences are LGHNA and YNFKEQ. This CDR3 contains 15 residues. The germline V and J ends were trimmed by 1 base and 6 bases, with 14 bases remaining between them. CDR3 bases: TGTGCCAGCAGCCAAGGTTCGGAACTGGGGGATACGCAGTATTTT. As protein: CASSQGSELGDTQYF.

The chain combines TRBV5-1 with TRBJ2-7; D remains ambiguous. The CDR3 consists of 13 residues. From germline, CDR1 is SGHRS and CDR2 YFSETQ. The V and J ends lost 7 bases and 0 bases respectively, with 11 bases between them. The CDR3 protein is CASSSLNSYEQYF. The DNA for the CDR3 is TGCGCCAGCTCCTCGCTCAACTCCTACGAGCAGTACTTC. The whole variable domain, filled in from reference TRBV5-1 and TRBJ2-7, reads KAGVTQTPRYLIKTRGQQVTLSCSPISGHRSVSWYQQTPGQGLQFLFEYFSETQRNKGNFPGRFSGRQFSNSRSEMNVSTLELGDSALYLCASSSLNSYEQYFGPGTRLTVT.

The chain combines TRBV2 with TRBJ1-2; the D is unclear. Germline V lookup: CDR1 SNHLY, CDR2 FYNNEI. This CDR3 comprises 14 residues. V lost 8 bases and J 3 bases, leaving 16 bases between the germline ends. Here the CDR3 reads CASRRESHHYGYTF. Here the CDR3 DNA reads TGTGCCAGCCGGCGGGAGTCCCACCACTATGGCTACACCTTC.

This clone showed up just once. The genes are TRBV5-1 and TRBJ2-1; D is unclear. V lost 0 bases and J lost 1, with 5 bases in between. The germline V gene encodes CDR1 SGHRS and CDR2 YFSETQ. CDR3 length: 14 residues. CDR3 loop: CASSLDTSYNEQFF. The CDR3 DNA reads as TGCGCCAGCAGCTTGGACACTTCCTACAATGAGCAGTTCTTC.

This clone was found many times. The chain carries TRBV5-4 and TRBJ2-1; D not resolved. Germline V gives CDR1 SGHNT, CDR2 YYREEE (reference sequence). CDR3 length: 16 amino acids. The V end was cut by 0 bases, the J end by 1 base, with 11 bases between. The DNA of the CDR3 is TGTGCCAGCAGCTTGGTGTCTTTGGGGTCCTACAATGAGCAGTTCTTC. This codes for CASSLVSLGSYNEQFF.

CDR3 loop: CASSEVTGRTYEQYF. Here the CDR3 DNA reads TGTGCCAGCAGTGAGGTGACAGGGCGTACCTACGAGCAGTACTTC. The chain joins TRBV25-1 to TRBJ2-5; 7 bases are shared with TRBD1. The J call is in doubt because the DNA end fits TRBJ2-7 better. Germline-derived CDR1 and CDR2 are MGHDK and SYGVNS. CDR3 length equals 15 residues.

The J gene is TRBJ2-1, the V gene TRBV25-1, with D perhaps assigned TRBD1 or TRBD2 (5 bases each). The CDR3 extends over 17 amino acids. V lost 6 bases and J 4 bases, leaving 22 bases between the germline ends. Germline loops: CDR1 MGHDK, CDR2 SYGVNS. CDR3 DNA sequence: TGTGCCAGCAGCCGGGACGATCCCCTGGGGGTATACAATGAGCAGTTCTTC. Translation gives CASSRDDPLGVYNEQFF.

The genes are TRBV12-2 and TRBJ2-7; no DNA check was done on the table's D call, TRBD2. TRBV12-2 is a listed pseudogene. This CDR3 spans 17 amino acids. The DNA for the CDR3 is TGTGCAAGTCGCTCACCCCGACTAGCGGGAGGGTGCCACGAGCAGTACTTC. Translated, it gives CASRSPRLAGGCHEQYF.

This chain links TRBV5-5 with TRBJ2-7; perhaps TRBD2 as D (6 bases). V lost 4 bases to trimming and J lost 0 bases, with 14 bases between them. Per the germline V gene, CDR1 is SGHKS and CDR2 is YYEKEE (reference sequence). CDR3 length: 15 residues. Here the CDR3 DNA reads TGTGCCAGCAGCCCCCACGCGGGGATCTCCTACGAGCAGTACTTC. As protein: CASSPHAGISYEQYF.

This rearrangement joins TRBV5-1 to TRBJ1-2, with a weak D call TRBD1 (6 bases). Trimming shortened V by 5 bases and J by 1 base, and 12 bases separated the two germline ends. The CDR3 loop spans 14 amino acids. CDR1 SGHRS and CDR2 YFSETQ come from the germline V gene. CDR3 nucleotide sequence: TGCGCCAGCAGTTGGACAGTCGATAACTATGGCTACACCTTC. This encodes CASSWTVDNYGYTF.

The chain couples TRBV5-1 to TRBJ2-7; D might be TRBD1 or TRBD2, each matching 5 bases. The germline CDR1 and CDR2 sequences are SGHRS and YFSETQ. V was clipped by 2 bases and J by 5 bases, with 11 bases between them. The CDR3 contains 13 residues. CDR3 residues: CASSFLRDHEQYF. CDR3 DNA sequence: TGCGCCAGCAGCTTCCTAAGGGACCACGAGCAGTACTTC.